This T cell receptor beta chain was captured in a study of blood T cell repertoires in COVID-19 (dated by TCRdb to about 2020). Some background on the complete study: Samples from collaborators originated in the United States, Italy and Spain and spanned both the acute and convalescent phases of COVID-19. The prospective study material was composed of cDNA or gDNA derived from T cells, B-cell-depleted T cells, or PBMCs. Subjects who had been exposed to COVID-19, were actively infected with it, or had recovered from it provided the deeply sampled blood TCRbeta repertoires that made up the dataset. A freely available public database, intended as a resource for researchers studying the immune response to SARS-CoV-2, is where the repertoires were released. The samples were drawn from the first 160 participants of the ongoing ImmuneRACE study and from 950 to 1,500 subjects provided by 6 global collaborators. Sample metadata almost always included a de-identified subject ID, COVID-19 status, age in years and sex. Where HLA class I and class II types were available, the types were taken from metadata supplied by the sample provider, not from assay-based typing. The investigation overall reported the following: The amount of clinical and demographic metadata varied by source and participant and was provided uncurated.

In the prospective study, participants were about 18 to 95 years old, resided in around 25 geographic areas of the United States, and were enrolled through a virtual design. To assign participants to cohorts, the prospective study relied on clinical history that participants themselves reported in a screening survey and a study questionnaire. Recovered participants in ImmuneRACE Cohort 3 were defined as having two consecutive negative NP/OP PCR tests, clearance from a healthcare professional, or resolution of symptoms. In the prospective study, mobile phlebotomists collected whole blood, serum and a nasopharyngeal or oropharyngeal swab from each participant. Over an approximately 2-month period, participants in the prospective study had the option of providing additional blood draws and questionnaires. Before DNA extraction, prospective study blood samples were shipped either frozen or at room temperature.

TCRbeta CDR3 regions were amplified from genomic DNA by means of the immunoSEQ Assay, a bias-controlled multiplex PCR. The original methods were these. Nucleated cell counts per sample were estimated from amplification of reference gene primers within the assay. To quantify the absolute abundance of each unique TCRbeta CDR3 rearrangement, sequence reads were collapsed and filtered. For each sample, productive Simpson clonality was calculated by taking the square root of Simpson's diversity index across productive rearrangements. TCRdb mirrors the immuneACCESS table, restricted to in-frame sequences. Some clones are absent from its copies; in checked studies, under half trace to an unresolved V gene, and the reason for the others is unknown. D and trimming were read from the DNA, whereas the V and J calls and clone size are those reported in that table. The sample table holds fewer than 300,000 clones, of which 65% to 90% were seen once. The biggest ten clones account for 15% to 18% of the sample.

The CDR3, from cysteine to phenylalanine, totals 18 residues. The only DNA kept is the CDR3, 54 bases in frame from the first base. In the germline V gene (reference sequence), CDR1 corresponds to LNHNV and CDR2 to YYDKDF. The trim is 1 base for V and 7 bases for J, with a gap of 20 bases between the germline ends. Concerning this clone: No antigen is known for it. Base qualities are not at hand, and no much larger clone is one base apart.

The V and J genes are TRBV15 and TRBJ1-6, with an unclear D gene assignment. The specimen was PBMCs or T cells enriched from blood (not recorded which). The sequence came from a man between 18 and 35 years old who had recovered from COVID-19. The DNA sequence follows: TGTGCCACCAGCAGAGCTTCCCCTGGTCCCGGAGGGAATTCACCCCTCCACTTT. Translated, it reads CATSRASPGPGGNSPLHF.